This T cell receptor beta chain was captured in a study of control samples from healthy donors and cancer patients. Assay: immunoSEQ multiplex PCR; the TCRdb copy retains only in-frame clones and omits some. Of roughly 40,000 clones in the sample, 92% are singletons; the top ten hold 3% to 4.5%. Per germline, CDR1 SGHTS and CDR2 YDEGEE. V was shortened by 1 base and J by 9 bases, with 10 bases between the two germline ends. The CDR3 has 12 residues. This clonotype originated in a woman aged 50 to 60 in good health. The source material was blood. The chain couples TRBV5-8 to TRBJ1-2; TRBD1 might be the D (6 bases). CDR3 coding DNA: TGTGCCAGCAGCTTGTCCCAGGGGAGCTACACCTTC. This translates into CASSLSQGSYTF.